The clone carrying this TCR beta chain was found many times. Its antigen is currently unknown. With iRepertoire HTBI primers and Arm-PCR of CDR3 regions, TCR beta libraries were built. TCRdb redid the calling of the multiplex PCR reads with MiXCR, one entry per CDR3 protein. The sample lists about 540,000 distinct CDR3 sequences, roughly 12% occurring once. Germline V gives CDR1 DFQATT, CDR2 SNEGSKA (reference sequence). V was pared by 5 bases and J by 4 bases, with 11 bases of the junction left unmatched. CDR3 size: 15 residues. Noted time point: newly diagnosed GD, antithyroid drugs for less than 3 months. PBMC-extracted RNA yielded the TCR library. The data are from a study of regulatory T cells in long-lasting Graves disease. Study conclusions and caveats: With persistent disease, TRBV28, TRBJ1-2 and TRBJ2-5 were the favored segments. The TCR repertoire of persistent Graves' patients was less diverse than that of newly diagnosed ones.

These sequences were also reported in another study, on T cells in Graves' hyperthyroidism and ophthalmopathy. This second report adds: RT-PCR in the first round (using the HTBI primer set) targeted the TCR CDR3. Before onset, by a median of approximately 5.9 months, the model predicted ophthalmopathy.

The genes are TRBV20-1 and TRBJ2-7; 10 positions agree with TRBD1. Sample: peripheral blood mononuclear cells (PBMCs), taken at new diagnosis, from a patient treated with antithyroid drugs. This TCR derives from a man aged 30 to 45 with Graves disease. CDR3 sequence (DNA): TGCAGTGCTGAACGCCCGGGACAGGGGATGTACGAGCAGTACTTC. The encoded protein is CSAERPGQGMYEQYF.